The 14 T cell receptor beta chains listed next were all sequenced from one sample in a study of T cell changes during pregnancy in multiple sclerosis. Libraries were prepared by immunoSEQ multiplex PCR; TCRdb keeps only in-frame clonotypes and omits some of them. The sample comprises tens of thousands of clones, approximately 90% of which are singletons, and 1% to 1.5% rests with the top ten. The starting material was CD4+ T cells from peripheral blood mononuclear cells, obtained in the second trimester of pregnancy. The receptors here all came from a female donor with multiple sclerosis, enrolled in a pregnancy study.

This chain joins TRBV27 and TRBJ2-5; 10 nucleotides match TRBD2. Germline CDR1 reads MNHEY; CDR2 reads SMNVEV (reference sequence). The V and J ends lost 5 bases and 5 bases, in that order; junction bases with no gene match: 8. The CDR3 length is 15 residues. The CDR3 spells CASSRGGSGRETQYF. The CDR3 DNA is TGTGCCAGCAGTCGGGGGGGTAGCGGGAGGGAGACCCAGTACTTC.

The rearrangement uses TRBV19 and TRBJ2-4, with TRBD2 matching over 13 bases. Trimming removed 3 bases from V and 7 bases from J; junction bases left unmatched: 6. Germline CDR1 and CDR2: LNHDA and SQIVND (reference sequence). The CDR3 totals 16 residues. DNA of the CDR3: TGTGCCAGTAGTATGATGGGACTAGCGGGATCGAACATTCAGTACTTC. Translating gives CASSMMGLAGSNIQYF.

The DNA for the CDR3 is TGCGCCAGCAGCCAAGATCGGGGGGAAGTGAGGGACTATGGCTACACCTTC. Its protein product is CASSQDRGEVRDYGYTF. The chain couples TRBV4-3 to TRBJ1-2; weak D call: TRBD1 (5 bases). The germline V gene encodes CDR1 LGHNA and CDR2 YSLEER. The CDR3 has 17 residues. Trimming removed 0 bases from V and 3 bases from J, with 17 bases in between.

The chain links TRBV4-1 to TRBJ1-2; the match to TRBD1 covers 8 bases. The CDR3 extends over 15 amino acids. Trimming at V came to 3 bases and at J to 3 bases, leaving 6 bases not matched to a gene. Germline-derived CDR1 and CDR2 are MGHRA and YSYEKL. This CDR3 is CASSHLDRADYGYTF. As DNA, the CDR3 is TGCGCCAGCAGCCACCTGGACAGGGCGGACTATGGCTACACCTTC.

CDR3 in amino acids: CASSLFGYDTEAFF. CDR3 bases: TGTGCCAGCAGCTTGTTCGGTTACGACACTGAAGCTTTCTTT. J is TRBJ1-1 and V is TRBV5-4; D gene ambiguous. The ends were cut back, 1 base at V and 3 bases at J, with 10 bases in the middle. The length of the CDR3 is 14 residues. Germline-derived CDR1 and CDR2 are SGHNT and YYREEE (reference sequence).

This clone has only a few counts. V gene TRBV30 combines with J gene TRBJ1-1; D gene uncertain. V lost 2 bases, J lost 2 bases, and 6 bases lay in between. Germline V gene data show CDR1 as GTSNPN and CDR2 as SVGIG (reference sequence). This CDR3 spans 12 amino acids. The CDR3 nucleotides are TGTGCCTGGAGTCAGGCTAACACTGAAGCTTTCTTT. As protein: CAWSQANTEAFF.

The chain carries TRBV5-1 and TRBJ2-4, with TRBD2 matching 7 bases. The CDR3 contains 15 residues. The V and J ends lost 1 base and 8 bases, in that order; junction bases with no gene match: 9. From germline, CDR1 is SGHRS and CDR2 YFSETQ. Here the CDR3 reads CASSLRGVGSDIQYF. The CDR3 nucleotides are TGCGCCAGCAGCTTGCGGGGGGTAGGGTCAGACATTCAGTACTTC.

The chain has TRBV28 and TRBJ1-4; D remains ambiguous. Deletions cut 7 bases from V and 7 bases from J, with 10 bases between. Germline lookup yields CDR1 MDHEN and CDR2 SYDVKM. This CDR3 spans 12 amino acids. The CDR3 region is CASIGSREKLFF. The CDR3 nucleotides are TGTGCCAGCATCGGTTCGCGTGAAAAACTGTTTTTT.

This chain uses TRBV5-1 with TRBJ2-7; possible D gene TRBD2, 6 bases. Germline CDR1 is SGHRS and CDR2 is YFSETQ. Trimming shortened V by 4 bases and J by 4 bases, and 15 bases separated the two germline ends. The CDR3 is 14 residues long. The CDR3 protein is CASSPPGVSYEQYF. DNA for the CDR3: TGCGCCAGCAGCCCCCCGGGGGTCTCGTACGAGCAGTACTTC.

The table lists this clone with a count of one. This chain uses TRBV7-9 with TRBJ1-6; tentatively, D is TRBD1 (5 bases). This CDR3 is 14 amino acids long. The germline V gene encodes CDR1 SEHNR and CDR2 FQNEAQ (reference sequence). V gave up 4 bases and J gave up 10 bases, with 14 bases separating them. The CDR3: CASSSTRGDSPLHF. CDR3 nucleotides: TGTGCCAGCAGCTCGACGCGGGGGGACTCACCCCTCCACTTT.

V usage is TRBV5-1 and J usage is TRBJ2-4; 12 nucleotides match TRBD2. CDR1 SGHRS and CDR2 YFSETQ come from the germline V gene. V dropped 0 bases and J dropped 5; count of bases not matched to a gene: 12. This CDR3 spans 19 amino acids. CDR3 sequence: CASSLVGLAGGDKENIQYF. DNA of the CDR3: TGCGCCAGCAGCTTGGTAGGTCTAGCGGGAGGGGATAAAGAAAACATTCAGTACTTC.

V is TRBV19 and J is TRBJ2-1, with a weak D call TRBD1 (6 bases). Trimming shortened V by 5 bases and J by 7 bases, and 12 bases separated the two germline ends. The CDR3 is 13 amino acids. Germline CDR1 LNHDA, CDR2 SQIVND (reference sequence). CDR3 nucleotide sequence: TGTGCCAGTAGTTTTGGGACACCAAATGAGCAGTTCTTC. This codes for CASSFGTPNEQFF.

The CDR3 coding sequence is TGTGCCAGTAGCCCCCCTGGGGGGAACACAGATACGCAGTATTTT. Amino acids: CASSPPGGNTDTQYF. This chain joins TRBV19 and TRBJ2-3; TRBD2 is a possible D gene (6 bases). Germline V CDR1 and CDR2: LNHDA, SQIVND (reference sequence). The CDR3 is 15 residues long. Trimming removed 6 bases at V and 2 bases at J, with 15 bases between.

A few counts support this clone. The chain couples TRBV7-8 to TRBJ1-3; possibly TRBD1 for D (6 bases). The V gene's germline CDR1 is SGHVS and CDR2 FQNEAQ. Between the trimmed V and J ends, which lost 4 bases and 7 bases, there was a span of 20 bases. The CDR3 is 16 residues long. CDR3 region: CASSSGFGGTGNTIYF. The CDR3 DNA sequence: TGTGCCAGCAGCTCAGGCTTTGGGGGCACAGGCAACACCATATATTTT.